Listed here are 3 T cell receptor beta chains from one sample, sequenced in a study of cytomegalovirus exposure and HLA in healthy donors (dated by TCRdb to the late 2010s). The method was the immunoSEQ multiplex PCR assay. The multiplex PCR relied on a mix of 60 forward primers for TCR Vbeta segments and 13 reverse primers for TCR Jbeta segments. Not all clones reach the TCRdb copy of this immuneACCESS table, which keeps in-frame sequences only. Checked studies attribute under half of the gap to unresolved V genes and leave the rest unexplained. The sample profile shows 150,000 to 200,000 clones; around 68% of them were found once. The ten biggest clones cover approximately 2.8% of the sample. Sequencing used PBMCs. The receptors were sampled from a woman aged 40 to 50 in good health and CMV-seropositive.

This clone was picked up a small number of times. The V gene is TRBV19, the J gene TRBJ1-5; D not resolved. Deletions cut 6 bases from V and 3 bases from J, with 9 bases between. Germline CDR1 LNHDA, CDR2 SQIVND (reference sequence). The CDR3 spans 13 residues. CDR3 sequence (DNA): TGTGCCAGTAGACGAGGCCCCAATCAGCCCCAGCATTTT. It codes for CASRRGPNQPQHF.

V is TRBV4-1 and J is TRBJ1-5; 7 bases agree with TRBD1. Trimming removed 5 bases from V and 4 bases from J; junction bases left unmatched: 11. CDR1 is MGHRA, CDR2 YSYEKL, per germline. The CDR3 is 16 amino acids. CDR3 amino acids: CASSETLGQHNQPQHF. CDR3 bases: TGCGCCAGCAGCGAGACTCTGGGACAGCATAATCAGCCCCAGCATTTT.

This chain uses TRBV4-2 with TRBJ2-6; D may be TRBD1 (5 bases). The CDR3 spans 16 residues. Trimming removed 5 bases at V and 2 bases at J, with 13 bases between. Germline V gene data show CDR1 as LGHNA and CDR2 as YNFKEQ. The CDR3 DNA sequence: TGTGCCAGCAGCGTAGGGGCCAATCCTGGGGCCAACGTCCTGACTTTC. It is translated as CASSVGANPGANVLTF.